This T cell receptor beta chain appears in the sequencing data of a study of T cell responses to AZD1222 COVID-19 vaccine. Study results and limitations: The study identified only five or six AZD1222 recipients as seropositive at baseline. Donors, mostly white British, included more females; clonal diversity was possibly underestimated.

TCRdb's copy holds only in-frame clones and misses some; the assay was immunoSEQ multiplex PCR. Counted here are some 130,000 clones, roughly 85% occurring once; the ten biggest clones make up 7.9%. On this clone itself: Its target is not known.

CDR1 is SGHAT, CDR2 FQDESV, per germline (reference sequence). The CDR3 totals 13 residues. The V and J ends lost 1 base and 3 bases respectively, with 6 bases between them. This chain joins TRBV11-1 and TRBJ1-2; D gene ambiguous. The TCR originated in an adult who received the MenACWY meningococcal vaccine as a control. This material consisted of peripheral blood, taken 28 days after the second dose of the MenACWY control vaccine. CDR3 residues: CASSLEGHYGYTF. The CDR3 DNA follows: TGTGCCAGCAGCTTAGAGGGTCACTATGGCTACACCTTC. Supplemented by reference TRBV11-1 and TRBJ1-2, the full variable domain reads EAEVAQSPRYKITEKSQAVAFWCDPISGHATLYWYRQILGQGPELLVQFQDESVVDDSQLPKDRFSAERLKGVDSTLKIQPAELGDSAMYLCASSLEGHYGYTFGSGTRLTVV.